The T cell receptor beta chain under discussion was sequenced for a study of CD8 T cells in ankylosing spondylitis. Overall study findings and caveats: A TCR beta motif of eight or nine highly homologous variants seemed to mark ankylosing spondylitis blood.

Quantitative 5'-RACE with molecular barcodes generated TCR beta libraries. TCRdb itself ran the 5' RACE reads through MiXCR, one entry per CDR3 protein. The top ten clones hold around 33% of a sample with under 300,000 distinct CDR3 sequences, 15% to 20% of them seen once. Trimming took off 3 bases at V and 3 bases at J, with 12 bases between the two ends. The CDR3 runs 14 residues. Germline lookup yields CDR1 SGHTA and CDR2 FQGNSA. Comments on this clonotype: As yet, its antigen is unknown.

Sequencing input: blood, either unsorted or a sorted T cell fraction (not recorded which). This clonotype originated in a male donor with ankylosing spondylitis or in good health (not recorded which). J is TRBJ2-7 and V is TRBV7-2; D assignment may be TRBD1 or TRBD2 (5 bases each). The CDR3 loop is CASSFVGTFYEQYF. The CDR3, as DNA: TGTGCCAGCAGCTTTGTCGGGACCTTCTACGAGCAGTACTTC.